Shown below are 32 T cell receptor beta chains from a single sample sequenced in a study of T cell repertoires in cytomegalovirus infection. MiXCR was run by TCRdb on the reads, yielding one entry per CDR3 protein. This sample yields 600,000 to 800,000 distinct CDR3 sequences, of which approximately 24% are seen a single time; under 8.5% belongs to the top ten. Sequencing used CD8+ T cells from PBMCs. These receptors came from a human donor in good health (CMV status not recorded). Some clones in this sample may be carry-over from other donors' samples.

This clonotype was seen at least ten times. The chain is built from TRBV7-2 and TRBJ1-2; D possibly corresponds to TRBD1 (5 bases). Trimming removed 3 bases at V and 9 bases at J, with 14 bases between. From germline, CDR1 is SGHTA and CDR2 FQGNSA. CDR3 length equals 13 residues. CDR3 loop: CASSLGPRESYTF. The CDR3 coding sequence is TGTGCCAGCAGCTTGGGACCCAGGGAGAGCTACACCTTC.

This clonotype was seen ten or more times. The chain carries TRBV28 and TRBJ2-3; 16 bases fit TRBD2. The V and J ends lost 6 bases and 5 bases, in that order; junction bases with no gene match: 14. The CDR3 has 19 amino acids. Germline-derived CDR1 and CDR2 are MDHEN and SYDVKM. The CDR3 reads CASSPPTGLAGGRGDTQYF. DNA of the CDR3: TGTGCCAGCAGCCCTCCCACGGGACTAGCGGGGGGGCGCGGAGATACGCAGTATTTT.

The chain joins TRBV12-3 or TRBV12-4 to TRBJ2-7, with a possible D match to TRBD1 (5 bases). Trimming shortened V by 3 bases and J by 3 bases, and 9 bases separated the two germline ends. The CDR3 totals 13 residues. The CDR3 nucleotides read TGTGCCAGCAGTTTCGGACAAATCTACGAGCAGTACTTC. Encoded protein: CASSFGQIYEQYF.

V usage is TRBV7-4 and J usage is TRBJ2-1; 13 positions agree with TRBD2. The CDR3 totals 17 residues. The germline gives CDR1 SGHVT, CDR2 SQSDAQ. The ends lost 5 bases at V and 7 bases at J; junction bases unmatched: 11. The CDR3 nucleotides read TGTGCCAGCAGCCCCGGTACTAGCGGGGGGGCCAGAAATGAGCAGTTCTTC. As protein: CASSPGTSGGARNEQFF. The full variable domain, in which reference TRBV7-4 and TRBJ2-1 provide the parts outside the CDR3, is GAGVSQSPRYKVAKRGRDVALRCDSISGHVTLYWYRQTLGQGSEVLTYSQSDAQRDKSGRPSGRFSAERPERSVSTLKIQRTEQGDSAVYLCASSPGTSGGARNEQFFGPGTRLTVL.

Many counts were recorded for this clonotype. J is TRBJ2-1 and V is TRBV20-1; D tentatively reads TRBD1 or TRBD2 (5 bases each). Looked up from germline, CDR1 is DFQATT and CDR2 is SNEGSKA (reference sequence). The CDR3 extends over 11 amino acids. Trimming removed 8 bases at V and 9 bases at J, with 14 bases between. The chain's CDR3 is CSSTAGSEQFF. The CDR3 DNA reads TGCAGTTCCACCGCAGGGAGTGAGCAGTTCTTC.

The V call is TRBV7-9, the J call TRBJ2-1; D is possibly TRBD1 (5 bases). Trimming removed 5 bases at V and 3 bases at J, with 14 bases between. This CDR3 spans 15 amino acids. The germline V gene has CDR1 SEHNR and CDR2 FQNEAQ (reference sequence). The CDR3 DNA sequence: TGTGCCAGCAGCCGTGGACAAGAGCTCTACAATGAGCAGTTCTTC. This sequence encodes CASSRGQELYNEQFF.

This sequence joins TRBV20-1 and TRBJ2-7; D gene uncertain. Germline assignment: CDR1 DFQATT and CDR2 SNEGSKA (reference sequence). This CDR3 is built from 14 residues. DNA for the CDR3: TGCAGTGCCTACGCGAGACGGTCCTCCTTCGAGCAGTACGTC. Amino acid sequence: CSAYARRSSFEQYV.

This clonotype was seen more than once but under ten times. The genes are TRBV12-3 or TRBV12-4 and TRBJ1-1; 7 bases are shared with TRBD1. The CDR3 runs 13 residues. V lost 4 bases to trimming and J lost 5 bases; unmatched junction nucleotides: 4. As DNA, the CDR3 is TGTGCCAGCAGTTGGGGGACAGTGACTGAAGCTTTCTTT. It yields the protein CASSWGTVTEAFF.

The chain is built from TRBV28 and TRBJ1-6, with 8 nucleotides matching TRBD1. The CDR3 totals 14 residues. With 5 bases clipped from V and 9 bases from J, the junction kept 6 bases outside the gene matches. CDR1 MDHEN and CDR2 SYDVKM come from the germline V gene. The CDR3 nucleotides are TGTGCCAGCAGTCACCAGGGGGCACGTTCACCCCTCCACTTT. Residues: CASSHQGARSPLHF.

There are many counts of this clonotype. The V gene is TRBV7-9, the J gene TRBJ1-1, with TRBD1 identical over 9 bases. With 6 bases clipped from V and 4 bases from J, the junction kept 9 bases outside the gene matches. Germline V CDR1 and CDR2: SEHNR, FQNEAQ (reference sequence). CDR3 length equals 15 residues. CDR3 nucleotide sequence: TGTGCCAGCAGGGGTACCGGGACAGGGAGCACTGAAGCTTTCTTT. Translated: CASRGTGTGSTEAFF.

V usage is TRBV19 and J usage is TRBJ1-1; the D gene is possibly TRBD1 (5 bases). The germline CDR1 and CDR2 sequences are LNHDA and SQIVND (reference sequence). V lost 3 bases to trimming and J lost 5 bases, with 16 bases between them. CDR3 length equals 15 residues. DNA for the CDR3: TGTGCCAGTAGTATTACAACAGGCCCGGGGACTGAAGCTTTCTTT. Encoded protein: CASSITTGPGTEAFF.

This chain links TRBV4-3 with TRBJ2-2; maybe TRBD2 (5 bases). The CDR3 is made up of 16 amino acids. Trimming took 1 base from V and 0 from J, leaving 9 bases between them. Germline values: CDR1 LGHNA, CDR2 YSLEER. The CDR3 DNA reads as TGCGCCAGCAGCCAAGGGCTCGGGGCGAACACCGGGGAGCTGTTTTTT. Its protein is CASSQGLGANTGELFF.

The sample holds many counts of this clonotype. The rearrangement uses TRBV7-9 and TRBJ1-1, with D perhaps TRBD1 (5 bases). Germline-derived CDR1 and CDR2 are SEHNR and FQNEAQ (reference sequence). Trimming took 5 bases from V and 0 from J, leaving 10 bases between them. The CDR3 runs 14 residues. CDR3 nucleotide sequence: TGTGCCAGCAGCGAGGGACCGATGAACACTGAAGCTTTCTTT. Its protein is CASSEGPMNTEAFF.

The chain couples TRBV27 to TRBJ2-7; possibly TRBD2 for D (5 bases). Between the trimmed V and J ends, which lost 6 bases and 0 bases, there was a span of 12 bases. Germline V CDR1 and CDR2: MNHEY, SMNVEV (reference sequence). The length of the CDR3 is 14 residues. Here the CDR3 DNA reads TGTGCCAGCAGGCCTGGACTGTCCTCCTACGAGCAGTACTTC. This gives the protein CASRPGLSSYEQYF.

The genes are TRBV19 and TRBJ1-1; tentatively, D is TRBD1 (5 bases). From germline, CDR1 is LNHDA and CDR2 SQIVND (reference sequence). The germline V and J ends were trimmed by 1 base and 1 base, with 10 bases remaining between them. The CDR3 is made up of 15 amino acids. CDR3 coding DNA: TGTGCCAGTAGTATAGCAGGGTTCGGGAACACTGAAGCTTTCTTT. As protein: CASSIAGFGNTEAFF.

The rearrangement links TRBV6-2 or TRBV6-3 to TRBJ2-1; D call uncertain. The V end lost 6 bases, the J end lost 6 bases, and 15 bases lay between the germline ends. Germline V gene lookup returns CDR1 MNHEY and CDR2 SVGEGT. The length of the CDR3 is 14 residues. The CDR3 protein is CASSSPQRLNEQFF. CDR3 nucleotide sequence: TGTGCCAGCAGCTCCCCACAGAGGCTCAATGAGCAGTTCTTC.

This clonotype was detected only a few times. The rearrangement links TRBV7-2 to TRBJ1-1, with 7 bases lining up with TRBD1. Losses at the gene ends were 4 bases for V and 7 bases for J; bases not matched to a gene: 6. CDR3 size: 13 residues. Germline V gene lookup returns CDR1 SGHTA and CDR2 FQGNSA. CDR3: CASSSYDRDEAFF. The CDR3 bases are TGTGCCAGCAGCTCCTACGACAGGGATGAAGCTTTCTTT. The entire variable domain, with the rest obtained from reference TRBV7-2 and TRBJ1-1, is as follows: GAGVSQSPSNKVTEKGKDVELRCDPISGHTALYWYRQSLGQGLEFLIYFQGNSAPDKSGLPSDRFSAERTGGSVSTLTIQRTQQEDSAVYLCASSSYDRDEAFFGQGTRLTVV.

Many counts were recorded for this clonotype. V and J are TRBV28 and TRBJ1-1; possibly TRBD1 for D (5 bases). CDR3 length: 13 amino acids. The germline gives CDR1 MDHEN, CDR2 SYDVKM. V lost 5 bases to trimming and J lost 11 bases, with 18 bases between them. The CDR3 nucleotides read TGTGCCAGCAGTCCCTACTCCTCCAAGGGGGCTTTCTTT. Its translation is CASSPYSSKGAFF.

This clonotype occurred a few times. The CDR3 coding sequence is TGCAGTGCTCCTGGACAGGGGCGTCATTCACCCCTCCACTTT. It specifies CSAPGQGRHSPLHF. The gene calls are TRBV20-1 and TRBJ1-6; 9 bases line up with TRBD1. Germline CDR1 DFQATT, CDR2 SNEGSKA (reference sequence). The V segment lost 5 bases and the J segment 8 bases; nucleotides outside the gene matches: 7. CDR3 size: 14 residues.

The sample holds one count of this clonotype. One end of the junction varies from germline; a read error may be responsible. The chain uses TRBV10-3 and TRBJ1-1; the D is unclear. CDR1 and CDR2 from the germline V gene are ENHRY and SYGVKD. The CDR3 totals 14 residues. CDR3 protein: CAFSNGRVGAEAFF. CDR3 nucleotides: TGTGCCTTCAGTAACGGACGGGTGGGTGCTGAAGCTTTCTTT.

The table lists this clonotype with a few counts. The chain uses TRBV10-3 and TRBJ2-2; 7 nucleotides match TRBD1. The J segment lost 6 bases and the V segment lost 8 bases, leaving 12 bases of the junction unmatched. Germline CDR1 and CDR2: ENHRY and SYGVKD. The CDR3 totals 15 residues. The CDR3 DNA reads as TGTGCCATCCTGACAGGGCCCTCCGAACCCGGGGAGCTGTTTTTT. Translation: CAILTGPSEPGELFF.

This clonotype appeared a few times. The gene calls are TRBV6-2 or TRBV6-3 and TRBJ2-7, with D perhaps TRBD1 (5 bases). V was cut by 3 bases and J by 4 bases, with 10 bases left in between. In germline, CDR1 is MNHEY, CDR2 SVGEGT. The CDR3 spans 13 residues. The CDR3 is CASSYLRGYEQYV. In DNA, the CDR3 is TGTGCCAGCAGTTATTTAAGGGGATACGAGCAGTACGTC.

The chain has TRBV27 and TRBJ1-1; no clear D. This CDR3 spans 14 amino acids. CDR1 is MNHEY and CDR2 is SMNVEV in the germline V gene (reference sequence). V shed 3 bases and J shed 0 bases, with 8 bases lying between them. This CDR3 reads CASSFVSLNTEAFF. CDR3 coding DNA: TGTGCCAGCAGTTTCGTTTCCCTGAACACTGAAGCTTTCTTT.

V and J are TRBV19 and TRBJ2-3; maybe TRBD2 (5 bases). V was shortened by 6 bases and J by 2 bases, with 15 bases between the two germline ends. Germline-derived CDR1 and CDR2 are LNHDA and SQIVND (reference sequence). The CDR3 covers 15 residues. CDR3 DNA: TGTGCCAGTAGCACCCCCGGGGAAGACACAGATACGCAGTATTTT. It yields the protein CASSTPGEDTDTQYF.

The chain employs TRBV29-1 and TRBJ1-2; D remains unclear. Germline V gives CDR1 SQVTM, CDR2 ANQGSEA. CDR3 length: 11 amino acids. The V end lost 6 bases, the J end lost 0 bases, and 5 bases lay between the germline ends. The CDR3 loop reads CSVRANYGYTF. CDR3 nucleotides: TGCAGCGTCCGTGCTAACTATGGCTACACCTTC.

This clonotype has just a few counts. CDR3 bases: TGCAGTGCTAGTCTCTGGGCCCAAGCGAGAAATCAGCCCCAGCATTTT. Its protein is CSASLWAQARNQPQHF. The V gene is TRBV20-1, the J gene TRBJ1-5; D not resolved. The CDR3 runs 16 residues. Trimming cost V 3 bases and J 4 bases, with 19 bases left between them. The germline CDR1 and CDR2 sequences are DFQATT and SNEGSKA (reference sequence).

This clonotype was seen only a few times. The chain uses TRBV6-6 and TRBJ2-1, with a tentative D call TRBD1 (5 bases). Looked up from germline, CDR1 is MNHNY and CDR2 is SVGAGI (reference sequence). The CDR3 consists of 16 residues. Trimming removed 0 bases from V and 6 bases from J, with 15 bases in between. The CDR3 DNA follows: TGTGCCAGCAGTTACTCGGGTACAGGATTTCGCAATGAGCAGTTCTTC. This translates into CASSYSGTGFRNEQFF.

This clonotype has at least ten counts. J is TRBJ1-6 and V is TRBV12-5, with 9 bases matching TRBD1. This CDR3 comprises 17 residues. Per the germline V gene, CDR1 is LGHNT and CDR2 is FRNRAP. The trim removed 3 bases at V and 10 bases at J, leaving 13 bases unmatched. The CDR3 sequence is CASGFSMDRGGYSPLHF. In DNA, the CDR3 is TGTGCTAGTGGTTTTTCCATGGACAGGGGTGGCTACTCACCCCTCCACTTT.

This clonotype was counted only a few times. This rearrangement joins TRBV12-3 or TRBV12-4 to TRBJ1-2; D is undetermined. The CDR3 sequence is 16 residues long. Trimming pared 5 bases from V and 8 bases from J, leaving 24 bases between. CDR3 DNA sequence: TGTGCCAGCAGTGAGGATACGGACGGACCCTGGAGCGGCTACACCTTC. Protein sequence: CASSEDTDGPWSGYTF.

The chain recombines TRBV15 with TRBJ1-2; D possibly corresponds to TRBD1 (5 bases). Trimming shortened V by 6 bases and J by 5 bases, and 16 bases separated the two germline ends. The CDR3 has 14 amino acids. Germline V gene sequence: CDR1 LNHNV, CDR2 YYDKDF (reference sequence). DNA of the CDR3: TGTGCCACCAGGTTAGGCGGGACGGATTATGGCTACACCTTC. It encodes CATRLGGTDYGYTF.

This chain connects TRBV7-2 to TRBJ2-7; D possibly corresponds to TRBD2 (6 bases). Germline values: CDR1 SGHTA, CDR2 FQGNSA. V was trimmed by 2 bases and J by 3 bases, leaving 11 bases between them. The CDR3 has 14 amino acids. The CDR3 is CASSLIGGVYEQYV. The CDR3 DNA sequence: TGTGCCAGCAGCTTAATCGGGGGAGTCTACGAGCAGTACGTC.

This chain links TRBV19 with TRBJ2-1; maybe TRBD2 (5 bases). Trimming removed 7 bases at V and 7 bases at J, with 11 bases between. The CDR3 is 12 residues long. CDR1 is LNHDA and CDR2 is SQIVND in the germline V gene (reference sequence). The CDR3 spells CASKGSSNEQFF. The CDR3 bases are TGTGCCAGTAAAGGGAGTTCGAATGAGCAGTTCTTC.